What follows describes a single TCR beta chain. Its specificity is not known. The sample is drawn from a study of OX40 agonist ivuxolimab in advanced cancers. Turning to the study itself: Across the patients, intravenous ivuxolimab was delivered every 2 weeks at 0.01 to 10 mg/kg. Whole-study findings and limits: Antigen specificity of clonally expanded peripheral T cells was not established.

With 2 bases removed from V and 7 bases from J, the gap between germline ends came to 20 bases. The CDR3 sequence is 16 residues long. Germline V gene sequence: CDR1 MGHRA, CDR2 YSYEKL. A history of autoimmune disease or systemic immunosuppression excluded patients. The repertoire was sequenced with immunoSEQ multiplex PCR; TCRdb's copy has only in-frame clones and lacks some. The sample includes 53,000 or so clones, around 84% of them seen just once. The receptor was isolated from an adult with an advanced solid tumor such as melanoma, head and neck, liver or kidney cancer. The genes are TRBV4-1 and TRBJ1-2; unclear D gene. The specimen comprised CD4+ or CD8+ T cells sorted from blood, sampled in a trial of the OX40 agonist ivuxolimab. This CDR3 is CASSQNPQEFRSGYTF. The CDR3 DNA is TGCGCCAGCAGCCAAAACCCGCAAGAATTCCGGAGTGGCTACACCTTC.